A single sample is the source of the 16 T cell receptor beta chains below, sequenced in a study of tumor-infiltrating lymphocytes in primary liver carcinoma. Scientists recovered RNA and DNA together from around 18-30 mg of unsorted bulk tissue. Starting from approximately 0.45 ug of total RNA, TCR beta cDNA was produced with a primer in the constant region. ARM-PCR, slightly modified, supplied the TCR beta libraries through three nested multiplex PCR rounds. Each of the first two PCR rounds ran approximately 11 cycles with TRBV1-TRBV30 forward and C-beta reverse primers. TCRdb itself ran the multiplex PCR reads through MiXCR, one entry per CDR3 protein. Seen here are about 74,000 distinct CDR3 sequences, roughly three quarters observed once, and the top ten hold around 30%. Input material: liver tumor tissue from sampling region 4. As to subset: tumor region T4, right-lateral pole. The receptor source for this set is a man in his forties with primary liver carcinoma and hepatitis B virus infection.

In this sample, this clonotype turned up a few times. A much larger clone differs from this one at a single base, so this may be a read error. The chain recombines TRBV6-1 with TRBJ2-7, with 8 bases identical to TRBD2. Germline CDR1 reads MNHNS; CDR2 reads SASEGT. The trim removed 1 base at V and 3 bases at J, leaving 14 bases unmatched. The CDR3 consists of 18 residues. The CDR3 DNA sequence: TGTGCCAGCAGTGAAGGGTCTCGGGGACTAGTGGGAGTCTACGAGCAGTACTTC. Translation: CASSEGSRGLVGVYEQYF.

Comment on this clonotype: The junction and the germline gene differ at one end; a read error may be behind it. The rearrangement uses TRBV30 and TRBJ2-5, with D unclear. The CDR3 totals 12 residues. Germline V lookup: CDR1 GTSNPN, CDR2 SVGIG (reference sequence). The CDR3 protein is CARSACVETQYF. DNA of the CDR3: TGTGCCCGGAGTGCGTGTGTGGAGACCCAGTACTTC.

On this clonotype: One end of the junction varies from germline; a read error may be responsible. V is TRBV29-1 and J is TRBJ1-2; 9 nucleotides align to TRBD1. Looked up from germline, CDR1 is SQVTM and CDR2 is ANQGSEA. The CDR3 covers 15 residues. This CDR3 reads CSVPYSRTGDYVYTF. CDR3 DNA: TGCAGCGTACCCTACAGCCGGACAGGGGACTATGTCTACACCTTC. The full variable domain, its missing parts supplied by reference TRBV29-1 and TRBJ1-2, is SAVISQKPSRDICQRGTSLTIQCQVDSQVTMMFWYRQQPGQSLTLIATANQGSEATYESGFVIDKFPISRPNLTFSTLTVSNMSPEDSSIYLCSVPYSRTGDYVYTFGSGTRLTVV.

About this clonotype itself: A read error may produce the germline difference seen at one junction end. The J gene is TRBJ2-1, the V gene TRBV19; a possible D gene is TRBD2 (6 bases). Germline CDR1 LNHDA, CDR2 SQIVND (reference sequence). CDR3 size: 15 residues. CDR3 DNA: TGTGCCAGTAGTCTAAGCGGGCTCTCCTACAATGGGCAGTTCTTC. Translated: CASSLSGLSYNGQFF.

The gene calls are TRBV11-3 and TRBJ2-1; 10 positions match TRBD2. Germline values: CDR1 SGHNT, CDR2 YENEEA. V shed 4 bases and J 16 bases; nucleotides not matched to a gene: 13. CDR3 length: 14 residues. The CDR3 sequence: CASSSLAGEGWQFF. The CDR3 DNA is TGTGCCAGCAGCTCCCTAGCGGGAGAGGGTTGGCAATTCTTC.

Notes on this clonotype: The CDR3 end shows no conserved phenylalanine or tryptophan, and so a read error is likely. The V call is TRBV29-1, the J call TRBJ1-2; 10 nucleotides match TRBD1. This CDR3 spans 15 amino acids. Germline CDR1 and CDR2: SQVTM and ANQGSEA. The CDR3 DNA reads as TGCAACGCCGGGGACAGGGGAGACCTGGACTATGGCTACACCATC. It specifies CNAGDRGDLDYGYTI.

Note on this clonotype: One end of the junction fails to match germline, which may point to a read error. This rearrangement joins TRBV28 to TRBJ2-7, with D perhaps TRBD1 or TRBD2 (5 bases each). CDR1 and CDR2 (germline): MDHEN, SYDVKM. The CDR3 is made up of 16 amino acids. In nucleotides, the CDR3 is TGTGCCAGCAGTTCCCCCAGTGGGAAGGGACGGTACGAACAGTACTTC. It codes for CASSSPSGKGRYEQYF.

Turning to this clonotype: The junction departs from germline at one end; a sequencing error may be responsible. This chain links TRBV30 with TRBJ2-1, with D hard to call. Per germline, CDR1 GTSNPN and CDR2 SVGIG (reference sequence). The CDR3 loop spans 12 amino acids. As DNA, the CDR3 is TGTGCCTGGAGTGCGCCCCTCAATGAGCAGTTTTTC. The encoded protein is CAWSAPLNEQFF.

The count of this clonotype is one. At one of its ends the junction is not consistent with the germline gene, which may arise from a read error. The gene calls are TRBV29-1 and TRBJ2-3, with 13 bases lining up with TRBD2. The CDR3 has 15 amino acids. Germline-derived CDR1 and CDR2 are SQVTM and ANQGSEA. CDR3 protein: CGVRRTSGRMDTQYF. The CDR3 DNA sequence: TGCGGCGTCCGAAGGACTAGCGGGAGAATGGATACGCAGTACTTT.

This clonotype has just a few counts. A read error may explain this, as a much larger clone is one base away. The CDR3 sequence is CASSPIVGANVLTF. The CDR3 DNA follows: TGTGCCAGCAGCCCCATAGTTGGGGCCAACGTCCTGACTTTC. V and J are TRBV2 and TRBJ2-6; D not certain. Trimming took 6 bases from V and 3 from J, leaving 9 bases between them. This CDR3 spans 14 amino acids. Germline values: CDR1 SNHLY, CDR2 FYNNEI. Full variable domain (remainder filled in from reference TRBV2 and TRBJ2-6): EPEVTQTPSHQVTQMGQEVILRCVPISNHLYFYWYRQILGQKVEFLVSFYNNEISEKSEIFDDQFSVERPDGSNFTLKIRSTKLEDSAMYFCASSPIVGANVLTFGAGSRLTVL.

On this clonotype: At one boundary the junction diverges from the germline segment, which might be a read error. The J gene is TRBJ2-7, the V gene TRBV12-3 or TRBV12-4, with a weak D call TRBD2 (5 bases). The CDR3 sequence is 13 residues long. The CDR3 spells CASRLGESYEQHF. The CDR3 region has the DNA TGTGCCAGCAGATTGGGAGAGTCCTACGAGCAGCACTTC.

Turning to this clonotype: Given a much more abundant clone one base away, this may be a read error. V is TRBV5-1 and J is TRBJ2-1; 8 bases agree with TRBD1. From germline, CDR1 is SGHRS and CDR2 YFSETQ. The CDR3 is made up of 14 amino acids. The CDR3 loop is CASSLGQGADDQFF. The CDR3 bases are TGCGCCAGCAGCTTAGGACAGGGAGCCGATGATCAGTTCTTC.

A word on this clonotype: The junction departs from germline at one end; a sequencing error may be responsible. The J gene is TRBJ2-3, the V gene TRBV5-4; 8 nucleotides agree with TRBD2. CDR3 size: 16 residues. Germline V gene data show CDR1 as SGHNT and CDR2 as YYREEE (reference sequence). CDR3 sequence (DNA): TGTACCAGCAGCTTGGCCGGAAGCGGGAGTCCAGATACGCAGTATTTT. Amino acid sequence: CTSSLAGSGSPDTQYF. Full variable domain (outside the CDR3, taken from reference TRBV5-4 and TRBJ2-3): ETGVTQSPTHLIKTRGQQVTLRCSSQSGHNTVSWYQQALGQGPQFIFQYYREEENGRGNFPPRFSGLQFPNYSSELNVNALELDDSALYLCTSSLAGSGSPDTQYFGPGTRLTVL.

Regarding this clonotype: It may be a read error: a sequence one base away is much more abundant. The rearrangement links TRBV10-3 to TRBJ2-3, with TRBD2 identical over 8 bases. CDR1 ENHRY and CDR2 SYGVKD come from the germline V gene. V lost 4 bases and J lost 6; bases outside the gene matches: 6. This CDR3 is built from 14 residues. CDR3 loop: CAISATGGRDTQYF. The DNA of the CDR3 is TGTGCCATCAGTGCAACGGGAGGGCGGGATACGCAGTATTTT.

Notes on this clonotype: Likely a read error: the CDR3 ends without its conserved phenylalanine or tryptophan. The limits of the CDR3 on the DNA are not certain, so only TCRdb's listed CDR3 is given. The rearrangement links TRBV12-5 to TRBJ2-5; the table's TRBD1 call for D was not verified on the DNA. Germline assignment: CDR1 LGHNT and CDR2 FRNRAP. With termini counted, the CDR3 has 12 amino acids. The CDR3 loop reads CASGLAGETLYS.

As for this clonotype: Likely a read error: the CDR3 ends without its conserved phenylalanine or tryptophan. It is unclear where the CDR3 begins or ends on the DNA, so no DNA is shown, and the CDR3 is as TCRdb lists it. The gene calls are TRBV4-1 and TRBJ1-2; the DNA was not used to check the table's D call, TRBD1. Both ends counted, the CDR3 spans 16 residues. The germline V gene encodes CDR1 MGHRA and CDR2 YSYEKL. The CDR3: CASSQDEAGTYYGCTL.